Below are 12 T cell receptor beta chains sequenced from a single sample in a study of T cells in Graves' hyperthyroidism and ophthalmopathy. Amplified TCR beta CDR3 regions derived from RNA transcripts. The HTBI primer set drove a first-round RT-PCR of the TCR CDR3. TCRdb reanalysed the multiplex PCR reads using MiXCR and keeps one entry per CDR3 protein. The sample includes over 250,000 distinct CDR3 sequences, more than 15% of them seen just once. Sequencing used blood. The source is a woman aged 60-75 years with Graves' ophthalmopathy.

The chain employs TRBV6-1 and TRBJ2-5; 7 bases map to TRBD1. The CDR3 totals 15 residues. In germline, CDR1 is MNHNS, CDR2 SASEGT. Trimming at V came to 4 bases and at J to 5 bases, leaving 10 bases not matched to a gene. Here the CDR3 reads CASSVPDRPRETQYF. The DNA for the CDR3 is TGTGCCAGCAGTGTTCCGGACAGGCCCAGGGAGACCCAGTACTTC.

In this sample, this clonotype turned up a few times. V gene TRBV5-5 combines with J gene TRBJ1-1, with 8 bases matching TRBD1. V was clipped by 7 bases and J by 6 bases; unmatched bases: 8. Germline CDR1 and CDR2: SGHKS and YYEKEE (reference sequence). The CDR3 loop spans 13 amino acids. CDR3 loop: CASGEGQASEAFF. CDR3 bases: TGTGCCAGCGGAGAGGGACAGGCTTCTGAAGCTTTCTTT.

This clonotype was detected many times. V and J are TRBV7-8 and TRBJ2-3; TRBD1 matches at 7 bases. CDR3 length: 15 residues. CDR1 and CDR2 from the germline V gene are SGHVS and FQNEAQ. The trim removed 5 bases at V and 3 bases at J, leaving 8 bases unmatched. The CDR3 DNA is TGTGCCAGCAGCCGTAACAGGGGCGCGACAGATACGCAGTATTTT. As protein: CASSRNRGATDTQYF.

This clonotype has more than one count but fewer than ten. The rearrangement uses TRBV3-1 and TRBJ2-2; maybe TRBD1 (5 bases). The CDR3 totals 18 residues. Germline V gene lookup returns CDR1 LGHDT and CDR2 YNNKEL (reference sequence). The germline V and J ends were trimmed by 0 bases and 0 bases, with 14 bases remaining between them. CDR3 DNA sequence: TGTGCCAGCAGCCAAGAGACCCCGACAGTTCCGAACACCGGGGAGCTGTTTTTT. Its translation is CASSQETPTVPNTGELFF.

This clonotype was seen more than once but under ten times. This chain uses TRBV20-1 with TRBJ2-2; D may be TRBD2 (7 bases). This CDR3 has 13 amino acids. Germline CDR1 and CDR2: DFQATT and SNEGSKA (reference sequence). The V and J ends lost 1 base and 6 bases respectively, with 9 bases between them. This CDR3 is CSARVGGAGELFF. The CDR3 DNA follows: TGCAGTGCTAGAGTAGGGGGGGCCGGGGAGCTGTTTTTT.

This clonotype was recorded many times. The chain combines TRBV29-1 with TRBJ2-7; D is unclear. The V end was cut by 4 bases, the J end by 0 bases, with 4 bases between. CDR1 and CDR2 (germline): SQVTM, ANQGSEA. The CDR3 has 11 amino acids. CDR3 DNA sequence: TGCAGCGTTGGTTCCTCCTACGAGCAGTACTTC. This encodes CSVGSSYEQYF.

The J gene is TRBJ2-1, the V gene TRBV28; 7 nucleotides line up with TRBD2. After removal of 3 bases from V and 5 bases from J, the junction contained 7 bases not matched to a gene. Germline-derived CDR1 and CDR2 are MDHEN and SYDVKM. This CDR3 spans 15 amino acids. The CDR3 sequence: CASSLVREWDNEQFF. The CDR3 DNA reads TGTGCCAGCAGTTTGGTGCGGGAGTGGGACAATGAGCAGTTCTTC.

On this clonotype itself: This clone may be a read error of a much larger clone one base away. This rearrangement joins TRBV7-8 to TRBJ1-3, with 8 bases aligning to TRBD1. Germline CDR1 and CDR2: SGHVS and FQNEAQ. The CDR3 spans 17 residues. V shed 4 bases, J shed 1 base, and the junction held 9 bases outside the gene matches. Here the CDR3 DNA reads TGTGCCAGCAGCTCCGGATCAGGGGGCAGATCTGGAAACACCATATATTTT. This encodes CASSSGSGGRSGNTIYF.

The table lists this clonotype with many counts. CDR3 in amino acids: CASSYRVHGYTF. Here the CDR3 DNA reads TGTGCCAGCAGCTACAGGGTCCATGGCTACACCTTC. The rearrangement joins TRBV11-3 to TRBJ1-2, with D perhaps TRBD1 (6 bases). This CDR3 contains 12 residues. Germline lookup yields CDR1 SGHNT and CDR2 YENEEA. V was shortened by 4 bases and J by 6 bases, with 9 bases between the two germline ends. Together with reference TRBV11-3 and TRBJ1-2, the CDR3 gives the full variable domain: EAGVVQSPRYKIIEKKQPVAFWCNPISGHNTLYWYLQNLGQGPELLIRYENEEAVDDSQLPKDRFSAERLKGVDSTLKIQPAELGDSAVYLCASSYRVHGYTFGSGTRLTVV.

This clonotype was seen a few times. The genes are TRBV29-1 and TRBJ2-7; 9 positions agree with TRBD1. With 6 bases clipped from V and 4 bases from J, the junction kept 16 bases outside the gene matches. The CDR3 is made up of 16 amino acids. Germline CDR1 reads SQVTM; CDR2 reads ANQGSEA. The CDR3 DNA reads TGCAGCGTAACGATGACAGGGACAGGGAGTGGGTACGAGCAGTACTTC. As protein: CSVTMTGTGSGYEQYF.

This clonotype was recorded many times. V gene TRBV18 combines with J gene TRBJ2-5; D is possibly TRBD1 (6 bases). The germline V gene encodes CDR1 KGHSH and CDR2 LQKENI. V was cut by 3 bases and J by 2 bases, with 7 bases left in between. This CDR3 contains 13 residues. The CDR3 nucleotides are TGTGCCAGCTCACCGGGACATCAAGAGACCCAGTACTTC. It codes for CASSPGHQETQYF.

This clonotype was observed at least ten times. The chain employs TRBV2 and TRBJ2-7, with 9 nucleotides matching TRBD1. This CDR3 has 15 residues. Germline V gives CDR1 SNHLY, CDR2 FYNNEI. With 5 bases clipped from V and 6 bases from J, the junction kept 11 bases outside the gene matches. CDR3 nucleotide sequence: TGTGCCAGCAGTACGGGACAGGGTGATCGAAGCGAGCAGTACTTC. It yields the protein CASSTGQGDRSEQYF.